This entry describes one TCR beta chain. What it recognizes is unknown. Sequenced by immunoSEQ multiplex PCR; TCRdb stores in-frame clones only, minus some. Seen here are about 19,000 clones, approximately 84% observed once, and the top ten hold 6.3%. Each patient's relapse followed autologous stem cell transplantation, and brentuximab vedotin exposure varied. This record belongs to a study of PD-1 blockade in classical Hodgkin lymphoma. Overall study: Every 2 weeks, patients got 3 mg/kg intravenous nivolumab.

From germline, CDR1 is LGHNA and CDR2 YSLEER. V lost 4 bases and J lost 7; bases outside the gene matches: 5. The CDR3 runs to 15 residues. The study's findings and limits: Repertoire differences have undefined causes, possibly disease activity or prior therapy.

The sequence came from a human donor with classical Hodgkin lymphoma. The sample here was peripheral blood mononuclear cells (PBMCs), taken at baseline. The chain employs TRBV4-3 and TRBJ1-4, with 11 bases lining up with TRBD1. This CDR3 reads CASSPRTGGFEKLFF. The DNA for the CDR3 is TGCGCCAGCAGCCCGCGGACAGGGGGCTTTGAAAAACTGTTTTTT.